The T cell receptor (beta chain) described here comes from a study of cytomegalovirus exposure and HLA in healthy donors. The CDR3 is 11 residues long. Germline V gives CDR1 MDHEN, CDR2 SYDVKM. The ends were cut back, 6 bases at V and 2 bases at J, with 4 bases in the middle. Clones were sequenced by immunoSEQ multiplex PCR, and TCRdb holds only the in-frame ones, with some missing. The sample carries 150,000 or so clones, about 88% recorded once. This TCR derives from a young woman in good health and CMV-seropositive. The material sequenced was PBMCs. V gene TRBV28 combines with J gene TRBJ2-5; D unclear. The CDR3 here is CASRLQETQYF. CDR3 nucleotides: TGTGCCAGCAGACTTCAAGAGACCCAGTACTTC. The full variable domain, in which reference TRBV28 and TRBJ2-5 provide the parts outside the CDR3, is DVKVTQSSRYLVKRTGEKVFLECVQDMDHENMFWYRQDPGLGLRLIYFSYDVKMKEKGDIPEGYSVSREKKERFSLILESASTNQTSMYLCASRLQETQYFGPGTRLLVL.